Sequencing of this T cell receptor (beta chain) was carried out in a study of T-cell reconstitution after alpha-beta-depleted transplantation in children. This clonotype was observed a single time. What it binds is unknown. A read error is possible here, since a much larger clone lies one base away. Study outcomes and limitations: Recipient T cells and thymic progenitors that survived were the source of the high TCRbeta diversity seen at day 60 in some patients. It was reported that alpha-beta T cells came from several hundred expanded graft clones (about two months after transplant).

The CDR3 consists of 12 residues. Molecular barcoding with unique molecular identifiers was used for the TCRbeta library. TCRdb re-derived calls from the PCR reads in MiXCR, one entry per CDR3 protein. In the table there are around 140,000 distinct CDR3 sequences, around 8.8% of which are singletons. The chain combines TRBV12-3 or TRBV12-4 with TRBJ2-6, with a possible D match to TRBD1 (5 bases). Sequencing used PBMCs, mostly from graft donor cells, obtained 180 days after TCRalphabeta/CD19-depleted stem cell transplant. This TCR was sampled from a female patient aged 2 to 10 who had a stem cell transplant for congenital amegakaryocytic thrombocytopenia, so the T cells may come from the graft donor. CDR3 sequence: CASSSGANGLTF. The CDR3 coding sequence is TGTGCCAGCAGCTCTGGGGCCAACGGCCTGACTTTC.